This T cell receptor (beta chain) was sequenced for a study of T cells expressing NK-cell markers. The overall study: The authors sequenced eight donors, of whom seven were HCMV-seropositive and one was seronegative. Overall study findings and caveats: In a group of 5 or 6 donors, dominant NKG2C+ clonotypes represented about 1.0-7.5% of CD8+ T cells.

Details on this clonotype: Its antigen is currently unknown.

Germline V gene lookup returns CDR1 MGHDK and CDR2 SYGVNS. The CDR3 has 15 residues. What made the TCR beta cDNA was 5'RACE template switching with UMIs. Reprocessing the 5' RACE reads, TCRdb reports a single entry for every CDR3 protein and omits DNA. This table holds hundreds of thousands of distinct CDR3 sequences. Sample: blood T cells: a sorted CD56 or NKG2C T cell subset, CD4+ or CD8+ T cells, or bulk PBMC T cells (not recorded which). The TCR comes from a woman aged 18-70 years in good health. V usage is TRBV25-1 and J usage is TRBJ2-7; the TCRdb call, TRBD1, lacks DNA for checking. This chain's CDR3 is CASSDPQGYAYEQYF.